Listed here are 4 T cell receptor beta chains from one sample, sequenced in a study of cytomegalovirus exposure and HLA in healthy donors. It was with 60 Vbeta and 13 Jbeta primers that the PCR ran. This table comes from immunoSEQ multiplex PCR, and its TCRdb copy is limited to in-frame clones, with some not included. Altogether about 160,000 clones are present, approximately 70% being singletons, with the ten largest covering around 6.8%. Sequencing was carried out using PBMCs. The source of these receptors is a man between 35 and 55 years old in good health and CMV-seropositive.

J is TRBJ1-5 and V is TRBV7-8; 8 nucleotides line up with TRBD1. The germline V gene has CDR1 SGHVS and CDR2 FQNEAQ. Trimming at V came to 5 bases and at J to 3 bases, leaving 6 bases not matched to a gene. This CDR3 spans 15 amino acids. This CDR3 reads CASSRGTGVNQPQHF. In DNA form, the CDR3 reads TGTGCCAGCAGCCGGGGGACAGGCGTCAATCAGCCCCAGCATTTT.

This chain connects TRBV7-6 to TRBJ1-1; D is unresolved. The CDR3 length is 13 residues. CDR1 and CDR2 (germline): SGHVS, FNYEAQ. Trimming stripped 6 bases from V and 0 bases from J, with 8 bases between. The CDR3 sequence: CASSYRVNTEAFF. Written as DNA, the CDR3 is TGTGCCAGCAGTTACAGAGTGAACACTGAAGCTTTCTTT.

The chain joins TRBV7-2 to TRBJ2-3; no clear D gene. This CDR3 has 11 amino acids. The V end was cut by 11 bases, the J end by 5 bases, with 11 bases between. Germline-derived CDR1 and CDR2 are SGHTA and FQGNSA. The CDR3 DNA follows: TGTGCCCAAAAGCTCATAGATACGCAGTATTTT. Amino acids: CAQKLIDTQYF.

The chain joins TRBV5-1 to TRBJ1-1, with D uncertain. From germline, CDR1 is SGHRS and CDR2 YFSETQ. The V end was cut by 4 bases, the J end by 1 base, with 5 bases between. This CDR3 comprises 12 residues. Here the CDR3 reads CASSEGNTEAFF. The CDR3, as DNA: TGCGCCAGCAGCGAGGGGAACACTGAAGCTTTCTTT.